This T cell receptor beta chain originates from a study of blood T cells in healthy people across ages. Findings and caveats of the study: TCR beta diversity, measured per million T cells, fell in a roughly linear way with age.

The CDR3 length is 14 residues. Trimming cost V 4 bases and J 4 bases, with 13 bases left between them. A J-beta primer mix and a sample-barcoded 5' primer were used in a second PCR of about 7 to 12 cycles. Per sample, CDR3-containing paired-end reads numbered at least 2.5 million. Each CDR3 protein is one row after TCRdb ran MiXCR on the 5' RACE reads. The sample includes some 890,000 distinct CDR3 sequences, around 29% of them seen just once. As to this clonotype: Its antigen remains unknown.

These data were likewise used in another study, on T cells of mothers and their children.

The chain couples TRBV12-3 or TRBV12-4 to TRBJ1-2, with D unclear. The sample taken for sequencing was blood. The clonotype originates from a woman between 40 and 55 years old in good health. The CDR3: CASSSRTDSYGYTF. The CDR3 coding sequence is TGTGCCAGCAGTTCGAGGACCGACTCCTATGGCTACACCTTC.